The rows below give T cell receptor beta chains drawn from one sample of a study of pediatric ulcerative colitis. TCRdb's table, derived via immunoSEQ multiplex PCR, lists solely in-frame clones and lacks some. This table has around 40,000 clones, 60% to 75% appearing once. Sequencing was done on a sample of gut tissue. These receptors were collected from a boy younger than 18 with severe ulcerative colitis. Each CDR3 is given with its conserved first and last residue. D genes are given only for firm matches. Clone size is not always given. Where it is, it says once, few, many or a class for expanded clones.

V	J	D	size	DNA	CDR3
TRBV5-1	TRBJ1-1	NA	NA	TGCGCCAGCAGCTTGGGGGTGGTCCAGAACACTGAAGCTTTCTTT	CASSLGVVQNTEAFF
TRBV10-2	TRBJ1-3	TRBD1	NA	TGCGCCAGCGGACGTCCGGGGCGGGACAGGGATAACACCATATATTTT	CASGRPGRDRDNTIYF
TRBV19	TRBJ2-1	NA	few	TGTGCCAGTAGGAGAGGGCATAGAGCCTACAATGAGCAGTTCTTC	CASRRGHRAYNEQFF
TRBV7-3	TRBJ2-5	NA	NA	TGTGCCAGCAGCCGAGTGGGGAGTGAAGAGACCCAGTACTTC	CASSRVGSEETQYF
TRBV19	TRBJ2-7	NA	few	TGTGCCAGTAGTATACCCCCCAGCGAGCAGTACTTC	CASSIPPSEQYF
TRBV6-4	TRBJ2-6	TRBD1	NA	TGTGCCAGCAGCCCTGACAGGGCTGGGGCCAACGTCCTGACTTTC	CASSPDRAGANVLTF
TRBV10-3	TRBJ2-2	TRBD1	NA	TGTGCCATCAGTGACCCGGACAGGGGCACCGGGGAGCTGTTTTTT	CAISDPDRGTGELFF
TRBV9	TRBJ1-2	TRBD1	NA	TGTGCCAGCAGCGGAATAGGGACAGGAAGACGCTACACCTTC	CASSGIGTGRRYTF
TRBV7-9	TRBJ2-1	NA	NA	TGTGCCAGCAGCCCTGAATTGGGGCCCACATCGTACAATGAGCAGTTCTTC	CASSPELGPTSYNEQFF
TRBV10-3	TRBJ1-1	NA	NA	TGTGCCATCACCACGGACAGCGCCAGTGAAGCTTTCTTT	CAITTDSASEAFF
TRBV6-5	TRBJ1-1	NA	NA	TGTGCCAGCAGTCCCGACACCATGAACACTGAAGCTTTCTTT	CASSPDTMNTEAFF
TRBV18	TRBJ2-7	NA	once	TGTGCCAGCTCACCAGCAGGGGCGGAGGTAGTCTACGAGCAGTACTTC	CASSPAGAEVVYEQYF
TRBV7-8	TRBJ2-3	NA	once	TGTGCCAGCAGCTTATTCGGCCAGGCTACCGATACGCAGTATTTT	CASSLFGQATDTQYF
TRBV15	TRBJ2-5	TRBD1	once	TGTGCCACCAGCGTACGGACAGGGGGGATGGAGACCCAGTACTTC	CATSVRTGGMETQYF
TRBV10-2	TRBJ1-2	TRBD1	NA	TGCGCCAGCAGTGAGTCGTTTGACGAGGCCGGGACAGGGGCCCGAAAGAAATATGGCTACACCTTC	CASSESFDEAGTGARKKYGYTF
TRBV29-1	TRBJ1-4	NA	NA	TGCAGCGTTGCGGGGGTTAATGAAAAACTGTTTTTT	CSVAGVNEKLFF
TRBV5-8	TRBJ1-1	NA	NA	TGTGCCAGCAGCTTGGATTCCGCTCCGCTTGAAGCTTTCTTT	CASSLDSAPLEAFF
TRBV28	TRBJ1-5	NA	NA	TGTGCCAGCAGGGGTGTACGAACCACGAAGCCCCAGCATTTT	CASRGVRTTKPQHF
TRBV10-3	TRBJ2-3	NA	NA	TGTGCCATCAGTGAGGAAGGTACTACGCAGTATTTT	CAISEEGTTQYF
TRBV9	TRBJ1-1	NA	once	TGTGCCAGCAGCGTAGAGGGCGGAGGGTGGGGGCCCCGAATTGAAGCTTTCTTT	CASSVEGGGWGPRIEAFF
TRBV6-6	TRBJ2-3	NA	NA	TGTGCCAGCAGTTACGGGAAGAGTGTGACAGATACGCAGTATTTT	CASSYGKSVTDTQYF
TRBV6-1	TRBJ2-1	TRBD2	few	TGTGCCAGCAGTGAAGGGCGGGGGGGCCTTTGGCAGTTCTTC	CASSEGRGGLWQFF
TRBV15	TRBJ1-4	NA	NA	TGTGCCACCAGCAGAGATCTGGGGGGGCTTGGTAATGAAAAACTGTTTTTT	CATSRDLGGLGNEKLFF
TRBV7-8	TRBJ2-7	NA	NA	TGTGCCAGCAGCCGCAGGGGCGGGACCTACGAGCAGTACTTC	CASSRRGGTYEQYF
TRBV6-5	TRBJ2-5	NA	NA	TGTGCCAGCAGTTACTCGTCAGGGCGCGTAGAGACCCAGTACTTC	CASSYSSGRVETQYF
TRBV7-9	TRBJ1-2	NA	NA	TGTGCCAGCAGCCAATCTACGGGGGCTGGCTACACCTTC	CASSQSTGAGYTF
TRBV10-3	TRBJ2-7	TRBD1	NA	TGTGCCATCAGTGAGGGGACAGGGGGAGTCGAGCAGTACTTC	CAISEGTGGVEQYF